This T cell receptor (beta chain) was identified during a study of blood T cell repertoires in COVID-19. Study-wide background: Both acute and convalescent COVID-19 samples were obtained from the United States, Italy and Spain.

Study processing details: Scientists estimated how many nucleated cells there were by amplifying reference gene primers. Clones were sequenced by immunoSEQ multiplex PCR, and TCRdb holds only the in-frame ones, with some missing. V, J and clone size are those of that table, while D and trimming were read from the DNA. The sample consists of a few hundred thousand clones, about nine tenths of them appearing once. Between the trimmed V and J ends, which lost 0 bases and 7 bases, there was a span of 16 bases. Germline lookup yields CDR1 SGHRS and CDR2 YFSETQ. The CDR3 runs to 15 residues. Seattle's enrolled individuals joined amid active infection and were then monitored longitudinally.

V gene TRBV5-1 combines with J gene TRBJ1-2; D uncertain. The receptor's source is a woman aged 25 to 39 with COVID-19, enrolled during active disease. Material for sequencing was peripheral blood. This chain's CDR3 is CASSLAVSGGRGYTF. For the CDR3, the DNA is TGCGCCAGCAGCTTGGCCGTTTCCGGCGGCCGTGGCTACACCTTC.